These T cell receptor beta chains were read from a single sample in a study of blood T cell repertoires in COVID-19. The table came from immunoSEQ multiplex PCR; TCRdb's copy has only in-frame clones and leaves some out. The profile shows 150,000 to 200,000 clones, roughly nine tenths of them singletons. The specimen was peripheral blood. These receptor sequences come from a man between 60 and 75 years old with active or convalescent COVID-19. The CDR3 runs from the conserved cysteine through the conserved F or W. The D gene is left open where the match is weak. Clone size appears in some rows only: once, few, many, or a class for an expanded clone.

CDR3aa: CASSLGRSFGVADTQYF
CDR3nt: TGTGCCAGCAGCTTGGGGCGCTCCTTTGGAGTTGCAGATACGCAGTATTTT
j_gene: TRBJ2-3
d_gene: NA
v_gene: TRBV5-5
abundance: once

CDR3aa: CASSIAGGSFRSEQFF
CDR3nt: TGTGCCAGTAGTATAGCGGGAGGGAGCTTTCGTAGTGAGCAGTTCTTC
j_gene: TRBJ2-1
d_gene: TRBD2
v_gene: TRBV19
abundance: NA

CDR3aa: CASSSDRYYGYTF
CDR3nt: TGTGCCAGCAGCTCCGACAGGTACTATGGCTACACCTTC
j_gene: TRBJ1-2
d_gene: NA
v_gene: TRBV28
abundance: NA

CDR3aa: CASSLGSVTQGEQYF
CDR3nt: TGTGCCAGCAGCTTAGGAAGCGTTACTCAAGGCGAGCAGTACTTC
j_gene: TRBJ2-7
d_gene: NA
v_gene: TRBV7-6
abundance: NA

CDR3aa: CASSSGQPQHF
CDR3nt: TGTGCCAGCAGCTCGGGTCAGCCCCAGCATTTT
j_gene: TRBJ1-5
d_gene: NA
v_gene: TRBV6-5
abundance: NA

CDR3aa: CASSYAAGGQPQHF
CDR3nt: TGTGCCAGCAGTTACGCGGCAGGAGGTCAGCCCCAGCATTTT
j_gene: TRBJ1-5
d_gene: NA
v_gene: TRBV6-2/TRBV6-3
abundance: NA

CDR3aa: CASSLRDISSPLHF
CDR3nt: TGTGCCAGCAGTTTAAGGGACATTTCTTCACCCCTCCACTTT
j_gene: TRBJ1-6
d_gene: NA
v_gene: TRBV28
abundance: once

CDR3aa: CSVPNGLSVFGAFF
CDR3nt: TGCAGCGTGCCTAACGGGTTAAGCGTCTTTGGAGCTTTCTTT
j_gene: TRBJ1-1
d_gene: NA
v_gene: TRBV29-1
abundance: once

CDR3aa: CASSYAGLETEAFF
CDR3nt: TGTGCCAGCAGTTACGCAGGGTTAGAGACTGAAGCTTTCTTT
j_gene: TRBJ1-1
d_gene: NA
v_gene: TRBV6-6
abundance: NA

CDR3aa: CASSLAGQGTYGYTF
CDR3nt: TGTGCCAGCAGCTTGGCGGGCCAGGGTACCTATGGCTACACCTTC
j_gene: TRBJ1-2
d_gene: NA
v_gene: TRBV5-8
abundance: NA

CDR3aa: CASSQAGGGTDTEAFF
CDR3nt: TGTGCCAGCAGCCAGGCAGGGGGAGGAACTGACACTGAAGCTTTCTTT
j_gene: TRBJ1-1
d_gene: TRBD1
v_gene: TRBV14
abundance: NA

CDR3aa: CASSIQIGLYTEAFF
CDR3nt: TGTGCCAGTAGTATACAGATTGGGCTATACACTGAAGCTTTCTTT
j_gene: TRBJ1-1
d_gene: NA
v_gene: TRBV19
abundance: NA

CDR3aa: CASSSSGNSYEQYF
CDR3nt: TGTGCCAGCAGCTCCAGCGGGAACTCCTACGAGCAGTACTTC
j_gene: TRBJ2-7
d_gene: TRBD2
v_gene: TRBV11-3
abundance: NA

CDR3aa: CASSPGTGGIRTF
CDR3nt: TGTGCCAGCAGCCCCGGGACAGGGGGCATCCGCACCTTC
j_gene: TRBJ1-2
d_gene: TRBD1
v_gene: TRBV6-6
abundance: NA

CDR3aa: CASSDPQGWGNQPQHF
CDR3nt: TGTGCCAGCAGTGATCCACAGGGTTGGGGCAATCAGCCCCAGCATTTT
j_gene: TRBJ1-5
d_gene: NA
v_gene: TRBV6-1
abundance: NA

CDR3aa: CASSYSQQHQPQHF
CDR3nt: TGTGCCAGCAGTTACTCGCAACAGCATCAGCCCCAGCATTTT
j_gene: TRBJ1-5
d_gene: NA
v_gene: TRBV6-5
abundance: NA

CDR3aa: CASSLRGQRMNTEAFF
CDR3nt: TGTGCCAGCAGCCTAAGGGGCCAACGGATGAACACTGAAGCTTTCTTT
j_gene: TRBJ1-1
d_gene: NA
v_gene: TRBV5-6
abundance: NA

CDR3aa: CASSFPDQPQHF
CDR3nt: TGTGCCAGCAGTTTTCCCGATCAGCCCCAGCATTTT
j_gene: TRBJ1-5
d_gene: NA
v_gene: TRBV27
abundance: NA

CDR3aa: CASLAGGKNTDTQYF
CDR3nt: TGCGCCAGTCTAGCGGGAGGAAAAAACACAGATACGCAGTATTTT
j_gene: TRBJ2-3
d_gene: TRBD2
v_gene: TRBV5-1
abundance: NA

CDR3aa: CSVGTGVGTGELFF
CDR3nt: TGCAGCGTCGGGACAGGGGTAGGCACCGGGGAGCTGTTTTTT
j_gene: TRBJ2-2
d_gene: TRBD1
v_gene: TRBV29-1
abundance: NA

CDR3aa: CASSPQTGAGLGTEAFF
CDR3nt: TGTGCCAGCAGTCCCCAGACAGGGGCGGGGTTAGGCACTGAAGCTTTCTTT
j_gene: TRBJ1-1
d_gene: TRBD1
v_gene: TRBV2
abundance: NA

CDR3aa: CARRRTSGRLSDKNIQYF
CDR3nt: TGTGCCAGAAGGAGGACTAGCGGGAGGTTATCAGACAAAAACATTCAGTACTTC
j_gene: TRBJ2-4
d_gene: TRBD2
v_gene: TRBV5-3
abundance: NA

CDR3aa: CSVDSSGRAWEQFF
CDR3nt: TGCAGCGTTGACAGTAGCGGGAGGGCCTGGGAGCAGTTCTTC
j_gene: TRBJ2-1
d_gene: TRBD2
v_gene: TRBV29-1
abundance: NA

CDR3aa: CASSLALGSGANVLTF
CDR3nt: TGTGCCAGCAGCCTAGCACTTGGCTCTGGGGCCAACGTCCTGACTTTC
j_gene: TRBJ2-6
d_gene: NA
v_gene: TRBV7-8
abundance: NA

CDR3aa: CAAREANRAYGYTF
CDR3nt: TGTGCCGCCCGAGAGGCAAACAGGGCCTATGGCTACACCTTC
j_gene: TRBJ1-2
d_gene: NA
v_gene: TRBV6-5
abundance: NA

CDR3aa: CASSLGDRGTEAFF
CDR3nt: TGCGCCAGCAGCTTGGGGGACAGGGGCACTGAAGCTTTCTTT
j_gene: TRBJ1-1
d_gene: TRBD1
v_gene: TRBV5-1
abundance: NA

CDR3aa: CASSRRNSGGLDTQYF
CDR3nt: TGTGCCAGTAGTCGCCGAAATAGCGGGGGGTTAGATACGCAGTATTTT
j_gene: TRBJ2-3
d_gene: TRBD2
v_gene: TRBV19
abundance: NA

CDR3aa: CASSRGQGYSYEQYF
CDR3nt: TGTGCCAGTAGTCGGGGACAGGGGTACTCCTACGAGCAGTACTTC
j_gene: TRBJ2-7
d_gene: TRBD1
v_gene: TRBV19
abundance: many